One sample yielded the 21 T cell receptor beta chains listed below, sequenced in a study of blood T cells in healthy people across ages. Combining a sample-barcoded 5' primer with a J-beta primer mix, a second PCR ran for about 7 to 11 cycles. TCRdb reprocessed the 5' RACE reads via MiXCR and lists one record per CDR3 protein. The table includes some 1,500,000 distinct CDR3 sequences, approximately 43% detected once. The source material was blood. The receptors come from a woman between 18 and 29 years old in good health.

This clonotype was counted a few times. V is TRBV7-2 and J is TRBJ2-5; a weak D match, TRBD2 (6 bases). Per the germline V gene, CDR1 is SGHTA and CDR2 is FQGNSA. This CDR3 is built from 17 residues. The V and J ends lost 0 bases and 4 bases respectively, with 18 bases between them. The CDR3 nucleotides read TGTGCCAGCAGCTTAGCGGGCCTAGCTCTGGGGGGAGAGACCCAGTACTTC. This translates into CASSLAGLALGGETQYF.

V gene TRBV4-1 combines with J gene TRBJ1-4, with no clear D. CDR1 is MGHRA and CDR2 is YSYEKL in the germline V gene. Between the trimmed V and J ends, which lost 7 bases and 0 bases, there was a span of 9 bases. The CDR3 sequence is 14 residues long. Here the CDR3 reads CASKLISTNEKLFF. DNA of the CDR3: TGCGCCAGCAAACTCATCTCAACTAATGAAAAACTGTTTTTT.

This clonotype was seen only a few times. The chain has TRBV12-3 or TRBV12-4 and TRBJ2-5; TRBD2 agrees at 8 bases. After removal of 2 bases from V and 0 bases from J, the junction contained 2 bases not matched to a gene. This CDR3 has 15 amino acids. CDR3 sequence: CASSLHGGDQETQYF. For the CDR3, the DNA is TGTGCCAGCAGTTTACACGGGGGGGACCAAGAGACCCAGTACTTC.

The rearrangement links TRBV28 to TRBJ2-1; D remains ambiguous. V dropped 3 bases and J dropped 5 bases, with 14 bases sitting between them. The CDR3 covers 15 residues. Germline-derived CDR1 and CDR2 are MDHEN and SYDVKM. In DNA, the CDR3 is TGTGCCAGCAGTTTGACCAAGACCTTGGACAATGAGCAGTTCTTC. Translation: CASSLTKTLDNEQFF.

The chain employs TRBV5-1 and TRBJ2-5; D remains unclear. Trimming took off 4 bases at V and 5 bases at J, with 18 bases between the two ends. The CDR3 extends over 15 amino acids. CDR1 and CDR2 (germline): SGHRS, YFSETQ. CDR3 bases: TGCGCCAGCAGCCTACTGAATTCTAGGACGGAGACCCAGTACTTC. Translating it yields CASSLLNSRTETQYF.

This clonotype appeared a few times. As DNA, the CDR3 is TGTGCCAGCAGCTTTTCGTCCGGCCGACGATCCTACAATGAGCAGTTCTTC. Residues: CASSFSSGRRSYNEQFF. J is TRBJ2-1 and V is TRBV11-2; unclear D gene. The CDR3 loop spans 17 amino acids. Germline V CDR1 and CDR2: SGHAT, FQNNGV. Trimming took 3 bases from V and 1 from J, leaving 16 bases between them.

The rearrangement joins TRBV7-9 to TRBJ1-1; D may be TRBD1 (5 bases). Trimming shortened V by 8 bases and J by 4 bases, and 20 bases separated the two germline ends. Germline V gives CDR1 SEHNR, CDR2 FQNEAQ (reference sequence). CDR3 length: 15 amino acids. CDR3 residues: CASDVGEGLVTEAFF. CDR3 coding DNA: TGTGCCAGCGACGTCGGGGAGGGGTTGGTCACTGAAGCTTTCTTT.

The V call is TRBV20-1, the J call TRBJ2-3, with 8 bases matching TRBD2. The CDR3 totals 16 residues. Per the germline V gene, CDR1 is DFQATT and CDR2 is SNEGSKA (reference sequence). V dropped 0 bases and J dropped 4; count of bases not matched to a gene: 9. Written as DNA, the CDR3 is TGCAGTGCTAGAGATCCCCGGGGGGGCACCCCAGATACGCAGTATTTT. Translating it yields CSARDPRGGTPDTQYF.

The chain employs TRBV6-6 and TRBJ1-5, with TRBD1 as a possible D gene (5 bases). CDR1 is MNHNY, CDR2 SVGAGI, per germline (reference sequence). CDR3 length: 16 amino acids. V dropped 2 bases and J dropped 0 bases, with 11 bases sitting between them. In DNA form, the CDR3 reads TGTGCCAGCAGTTACAGGGACTTAGATAGCAATCAGCCCCAGCATTTT. Its protein product is CASSYRDLDSNQPQHF.

The rearrangement joins TRBV20-1 to TRBJ1-2; D is ambiguous. The germline gives CDR1 DFQATT, CDR2 SNEGSKA (reference sequence). This CDR3 has 13 amino acids. V gave up 1 base and J gave up 0 bases, with 6 bases separating them. The CDR3 DNA follows: TGCAGTGCTAGAGGTACCCCTAACTATGGCTACACCTTC. Translation gives CSARGTPNYGYTF.

This clonotype was observed a few times. J is TRBJ1-4 and V is TRBV24-1, with D uncertain. Trimming left V 0 bases short and J 10 bases short, with 11 bases between. The CDR3 sequence is 14 residues long. Germline V gene sequence: CDR1 KGHDR, CDR2 SFDVKD. For the CDR3, the DNA is TGTGCCACCAGTGATTTGTCGGGCTCCGGAAAACTGTTTTTT. This sequence encodes CATSDLSGSGKLFF.

V usage is TRBV18 and J usage is TRBJ1-4; D call uncertain. Looked up from germline, CDR1 is KGHSH and CDR2 is LQKENI. The CDR3 consists of 16 residues. The V end lost 2 bases, the J end lost 4 bases, and 14 bases lay between the germline ends. In nucleotides, the CDR3 is TGTGCCAGCTCACCAAGGATACAACGGGGTAATGAAAAACTGTTTTTT. Translating gives CASSPRIQRGNEKLFF.

The chain links TRBV10-3 to TRBJ1-1, with 7 bases fitting TRBD1. V was pared by 6 bases and J by 1 base, with 5 bases of the junction left unmatched. This CDR3 spans 14 amino acids. In germline, CDR1 is ENHRY, CDR2 SYGVKD. This CDR3 is CAISAGTENTEAFF. CDR3 bases: TGTGCCATCAGCGCGGGGACAGAGAACACTGAAGCTTTCTTT.

V and J are TRBV7-9 and TRBJ1-2; D unclear. CDR1 and CDR2 from the germline V gene are SEHNR and FQNEAQ (reference sequence). Trimming took off 3 bases at V and 4 bases at J, with 12 bases between the two ends. The CDR3 runs 14 residues. CDR3 sequence: CASSFADLSYGYTF. The CDR3 DNA reads TGTGCCAGCAGCTTTGCAGACCTTTCCTATGGCTACACCTTC.

To note about this clonotype: Given a much more abundant clone one base away, this may be a read error. The chain has TRBV6-2 or TRBV6-3 and TRBJ2-1, with D hard to call. The CDR3 consists of 15 residues. Trimming cost V 2 bases and J 0 bases, with 8 bases left between them. Germline CDR1 and CDR2: MNHEY and SVGEGT. CDR3 residues: CASSYVRGSYNEQFF. The CDR3 DNA sequence: TGTGCCAGCAGTTACGTTCGCGGCTCCTACAATGAGCAGTTCTTC.

The V call is TRBV11-2, the J call TRBJ1-6; TRBD1 might be the D (5 bases). This CDR3 is 14 amino acids long. Trimming took 7 bases from V and 9 from J, leaving 16 bases between them. Germline V gene data show CDR1 as SGHAT and CDR2 as FQNNGV. The CDR3 here is CASTPEGRISPLHF. The CDR3 coding sequence is TGTGCCAGCACTCCCGAGGGGAGAATTTCACCCCTCCACTTT.

V gene TRBV9 combines with J gene TRBJ2-1; TRBD2 agrees at 7 bases. The CDR3 runs to 15 residues. CDR1 and CDR2 from the germline V gene are SGDLS and YYNGEE. Trimming cost V 0 bases and J 3 bases; bases outside gene matches: 3. The CDR3 reads CASSVVGRDYNEQFF. The CDR3 bases are TGTGCCAGCAGCGTAGTGGGGAGGGACTACAATGAGCAGTTCTTC. Combining the CDR3 with reference TRBV9 and TRBJ2-1 gives the whole variable domain DSGVTQTPKHLITATGQRVTLRCSPRSGDLSVYWYQQSLDQGLQFLIQYYNGEERAKGNILERFSAQQFPDLHSELNLSSLELGDSALYFCASSVVGRDYNEQFFGPGTRLTVL.

This chain uses TRBV20-1 with TRBJ1-4; D may be TRBD1 (5 bases). CDR1 DFQATT and CDR2 SNEGSKA come from the germline V gene (reference sequence). The CDR3 spans 14 residues. V lost 0 bases and J 4 bases, leaving 9 bases between the germline ends. The DNA for the CDR3 is TGCAGTGCTAGAGATGAGGGGCTTAATGAAAAACTGTTTTTT. It specifies CSARDEGLNEKLFF.

This clonotype was counted many times. The gene calls are TRBV29-1 and TRBJ2-7, with 8 bases matching TRBD1. This CDR3 comprises 14 residues. Trimming took 3 bases from V and 4 from J; bases not matched to a gene: 8. Looked up from germline, CDR1 is SQVTM and CDR2 is ANQGSEA. CDR3 coding DNA: TGCAGCGTTGACGGGGGACAGGTTGAATACGAGCAGTACTTC. This translates into CSVDGGQVEYEQYF.

This clonotype turned up a few times. This chain uses TRBV7-2 with TRBJ2-2; 7 positions agree with TRBD2. The germline gives CDR1 SGHTA, CDR2 FQGNSA. The CDR3 runs to 16 residues. V dropped 2 bases and J dropped 2; count of bases not matched to a gene: 5. Here the CDR3 reads CASSLNGGRNTGELFF. CDR3 in DNA: TGTGCCAGCAGCTTAAACGGCGGGAGAAACACCGGGGAGCTGTTTTTT. The complete variable domain, with remaining parts taken from reference TRBV7-2 and TRBJ2-2, reads GAGVSQSPSNKVTEKGKDVELRCDPISGHTALYWYRQSLGQGLEFLIYFQGNSAPDKSGLPSDRFSAERTGGSVSTLTIQRTQQEDSAVYLCASSLNGGRNTGELFFGEGSRLTVL.

The chain couples TRBV5-1 to TRBJ1-5, with D maybe TRBD1 (5 bases). V was shortened by 5 bases and J by 1 base, with 13 bases between the two germline ends. This CDR3 is 15 amino acids long. Germline values: CDR1 SGHRS, CDR2 YFSETQ. The CDR3 nucleotides read TGCGCCAGCAGGGAGGGGCCGGACAGCAATCAGCCCCAGCATTTT. Protein: CASREGPDSNQPQHF.